Each of the 20 T cell receptor beta chains below was sequenced from the same sample in a study of control samples from healthy donors and cancer patients. Profiling relied on immunoSEQ multiplex PCR, and the TCRdb table lists in-frame clones only, not all of them. The table has roughly 130,000 clones, about 93% seen once. Sequenced sample: blood. The receptors were gathered from a man between 18 and 29 years old in good health.

The CDR3 sequence: CASSLGLGTVYGYTF. In DNA form, the CDR3 reads TGTGCCAGCAGCTTAGGCCTTGGGACGGTCTATGGCTACACCTTC. This sequence joins TRBV11-3 and TRBJ1-2; D might be TRBD1 (5 bases). The CDR3 consists of 15 residues. Trimming pared 1 base from V and 4 bases from J, leaving 13 bases between. Germline V gives CDR1 SGHNT, CDR2 YENEEA. The whole variable domain, remainder taken from reference TRBV11-3 and TRBJ1-2, is EAGVVQSPRYKIIEKKQPVAFWCNPISGHNTLYWYLQNLGQGPELLIRYENEEAVDDSQLPKDRFSAERLKGVDSTLKIQPAELGDSAVYLCASSLGLGTVYGYTFGSGTRLTVV.

The gene calls are TRBV11-2 and TRBJ1-2, with D uncertain. V lost 5 bases to trimming and J lost 8 bases, with 15 bases between them. Germline CDR1 and CDR2: SGHAT and FQNNGV. The CDR3 runs to 13 residues. CDR3 in amino acids: CASSQMSYWGYTF. CDR3 nucleotides: TGTGCCAGCAGCCAGATGTCTTACTGGGGCTACACCTTC.

The chain combines TRBV30 with TRBJ1-6; D ambiguous. The CDR3 sequence is 14 residues long. V was shortened by 5 bases and J by 0 bases, with 8 bases between the two germline ends. Germline CDR1 is GTSNPN and CDR2 is SVGIG (reference sequence). DNA for the CDR3: TGTGCCTGGTCCCCCAGCTCCTATAATTCACCCCTCCACTTT. It yields the protein CAWSPSSYNSPLHF.

CDR3 loop: CASSQEIGDRAAFF. Written as DNA, the CDR3 is TGCGCCAGCAGCCAAGAAATAGGCGATAGGGCAGCTTTCTTT. V is TRBV4-1 and J is TRBJ1-1; no clear D gene. This CDR3 is 14 amino acids long. Germline lookup yields CDR1 MGHRA and CDR2 YSYEKL. The V end lost 0 bases, the J end lost 10 bases, and 15 bases lay between the germline ends.

Concerning this clone: This specimen includes other DNA sequences encoding the same CDR3. The gene calls are TRBV30 and TRBJ1-1; D is undetermined. The CDR3 sequence is 13 residues long. The germline V and J ends were trimmed by 3 bases and 2 bases, with 10 bases remaining between them. In germline, CDR1 is GTSNPN, CDR2 SVGIG (reference sequence). The CDR3 region is CAWREGLNTEAFF. The CDR3 DNA sequence: TGTGCCTGGAGGGAAGGCCTCAACACTGAAGCTTTCTTT.

V is TRBV5-8 and J is TRBJ1-4; D remains ambiguous. Trimming stripped 0 bases from V and 5 bases from J, with 11 bases between. This CDR3 has 15 amino acids. CDR1 is SGHTS, CDR2 YDEGEE, per germline. The CDR3 reads CASSLAGITNEKLFF. CDR3 in DNA: TGTGCCAGCAGCTTGGCCGGGATAACGAATGAAAAACTGTTTTTT.

The CDR3 DNA reads as TGTGCCAGCAGCGGGCCGGGACAGGGTCGGACTGAAGCTTTCTTT. Translated: CASSGPGQGRTEAFF. The chain uses TRBV7-3 and TRBJ1-1; 9 bases agree with TRBD1. With 5 bases clipped from V and 5 bases from J, the junction kept 9 bases outside the gene matches. This CDR3 spans 15 amino acids. Germline CDR1 reads SGHTA; CDR2 reads FQGTGA.

The chain joins TRBV5-6 to TRBJ2-1, with D tentatively TRBD1 or TRBD2 (5 bases each). Per the germline V gene, CDR1 is SGHDT and CDR2 is YYEEEE. CDR3 size: 15 residues. V lost 6 bases and J 6 bases, leaving 19 bases between the germline ends. For the CDR3, the DNA is TGTGCCAGCATTCCGGGGCGGCTAGCCGCCAATGAGCAGTTCTTC. This translates into CASIPGRLAANEQFF.

The chain links TRBV6-4 to TRBJ2-2; TRBD1 matches at 8 bases. CDR1 and CDR2 from the germline V gene are MRHNA and SNTAGT. Trimming cost V 0 bases and J 6 bases; bases outside gene matches: 0. The CDR3 is 14 residues long. The CDR3 sequence: CASSDSTGAGELFF. As DNA, the CDR3 is TGTGCCAGCAGTGACTCGACAGGGGCCGGGGAGCTGTTTTTT.

A few counts support this clone. The chain employs TRBV10-3 and TRBJ2-3; D not resolved. The ends were cut back, 11 bases at V and 2 bases at J, with 11 bases in the middle. CDR3 length: 12 residues. CDR1 and CDR2 (germline): ENHRY, SYGVKD. CDR3 DNA: TGTGCCCACGGAGTGAACACAGATACGCAGTATTTT. This codes for CAHGVNTDTQYF.

V usage is TRBV5-6 and J usage is TRBJ1-6, with D possibly matching TRBD1 (6 bases). Germline lookup yields CDR1 SGHDT and CDR2 YYEEEE. Trimming left V 6 bases short and J 10 bases short, with 20 bases between. This CDR3 contains 15 residues. The CDR3 nucleotides are TGTGCCAGCAACAAACAGGGCCTGGGTAGGTCACCCCTCCACTTT. It specifies CASNKQGLGRSPLHF.

CDR3 sequence: CASSPGQNTEAFF. The CDR3 nucleotides are TGTGCCAGCAGCCCGGGACAGAACACTGAAGCTTTCTTT. This chain connects TRBV12-3 or TRBV12-4 to TRBJ1-1; tentatively, D is TRBD1 (6 bases). Trimming stripped 6 bases from V and 1 base from J, with 9 bases between. This CDR3 has 13 amino acids.

The chain links TRBV6-4 to TRBJ1-5; a possible D gene is TRBD1 (6 bases). Germline CDR1 MRHNA, CDR2 SNTAGT. This CDR3 has 17 residues. V was trimmed by 2 bases and J by 0 bases, leaving 14 bases between them. The CDR3 here is CASSDPNTGHSNQPQHF. CDR3 in DNA: TGTGCCAGCAGTGACCCTAATACAGGGCATAGCAATCAGCCCCAGCATTTT.

This clone showed up just once. The J gene is TRBJ1-1, the V gene TRBV7-9; unclear D gene. The V end was cut by 5 bases, the J end by 3 bases, with 13 bases between. This CDR3 is built from 14 residues. Germline assignment: CDR1 SEHNR and CDR2 FQNEAQ (reference sequence). The CDR3 is CASSPQVGYTEAFF. In DNA form, the CDR3 reads TGTGCCAGCAGCCCGCAGGTGGGGTACACTGAAGCTTTCTTT.

This sequence joins TRBV2 and TRBJ2-5; 10 nucleotides agree with TRBD2. CDR3 length: 14 residues. CDR1 is SNHLY, CDR2 FYNNEI, per germline. J lost 5 bases, V lost 7 bases, and 7 bases had no gene match. The CDR3 region is CASMSGRALETQYF. Here the CDR3 DNA reads TGTGCCAGCATGAGCGGGAGGGCATTGGAGACCCAGTACTTC. The complete variable domain, with remaining parts taken from reference TRBV2 and TRBJ2-5, reads EPEVTQTPSHQVTQMGQEVILRCVPISNHLYFYWYRQILGQKVEFLVSFYNNEISEKSEIFDDQFSVERPDGSNFTLKIRSTKLEDSAMYFCASMSGRALETQYFGPGTRLLVL.

The rearrangement links TRBV10-1 to TRBJ1-6, with TRBD1 as a possible D gene (6 bases). This CDR3 comprises 13 residues. The germline V gene encodes CDR1 WNHNN and CDR2 SYGVQD (reference sequence). With 6 bases removed from V and 14 bases from J, the gap between germline ends came to 17 bases. The CDR3 sequence: CASSSGGRGTLHF. The CDR3 bases are TGCGCCAGCAGCTCCGGGGGCAGGGGAACCCTCCACTTT.

The rearrangement uses TRBV2 and TRBJ1-1; D remains ambiguous. V was clipped by 5 bases and J by 0 bases, with 7 bases between them. The germline V gene encodes CDR1 SNHLY and CDR2 FYNNEI. The CDR3 has 13 amino acids. The CDR3 reads CASSIGVNTEAFF. CDR3 sequence (DNA): TGTGCCAGCAGTATAGGTGTGAACACTGAAGCTTTCTTT.

This sequence joins TRBV28 and TRBJ1-2, with D perhaps TRBD1 (5 bases). Germline V gene sequence: CDR1 MDHEN, CDR2 SYDVKM. The ends were cut back, 6 bases at V and 3 bases at J, with 11 bases in the middle. The CDR3 is made up of 13 amino acids. The CDR3 coding sequence is TGTGCCAGCAGGCCCACAGGTTACTATGGCTACACCTTC. It codes for CASRPTGYYGYTF.

The chain recombines TRBV29-1 with TRBJ2-1; 8 positions match TRBD2. Germline values: CDR1 SQVTM, CDR2 ANQGSEA. The CDR3 has 13 amino acids. The ends lost 7 bases at V and 6 bases at J; junction bases unmatched: 8. The CDR3 DNA reads as TGCAGCGGGGGACTAGGTCTTCTCAATGAGCAGTTCTTC. It is translated as CSGGLGLLNEQFF.

The chain carries TRBV6-5 and TRBJ1-2; D remains ambiguous. Trimming cost V 6 bases and J 8 bases, with 13 bases left between them. Germline V CDR1 and CDR2: MNHEY, SVGAGI. CDR3 length: 12 amino acids. CDR3 DNA: TGTGCCAGCAGCCTCATTACCGGAGGCTACACCTTC. This encodes CASSLITGGYTF.